The 23 T cell receptor beta chains below come from one sample, sequenced in a study of T-cell reconstitution after alpha-beta-depleted transplantation in children. Unique molecular identifiers were incorporated when the TCRbeta library was constructed. Each CDR3 protein gets one entry after TCRdb re-called the PCR reads with MiXCR. Seen here are 70,000 to 100,000 distinct CDR3 sequences, 10% to 15% observed once, and the top ten hold 11% to 15%. The source material was PBMCs from the stem cell graft donor, sampled from the stem cell graft. These receptors were collected from a human donor who donated a stem cell graft to a child with inherited bone marrow failure.

This clonotype was detected ten times or more. The chain combines TRBV5-1 with TRBJ1-5; maybe TRBD1 (6 bases). Germline CDR1 and CDR2: SGHRS and YFSETQ. Deletions cut 0 bases from V and 2 bases from J, with 9 bases between. The CDR3 spans 15 residues. The CDR3 DNA is TGCGCCAGCAGCTTGGACGGGGGCCGCAATCAGCCCCAGCATTTT. Its protein product is CASSLDGGRNQPQHF.

In its sample, this clonotype was seen a few times. V usage is TRBV19 and J usage is TRBJ2-7; no clear D gene. The CDR3 is 13 amino acids. Germline assignment: CDR1 LNHDA and CDR2 SQIVND (reference sequence). Trimming pared 1 base from V and 1 base from J, leaving 5 bases between. CDR3: CASSIGQSYEQYF. The CDR3 DNA reads TGTGCCAGTAGTATAGGCCAGTCCTACGAGCAGTACTTC.

This clonotype was recorded many times. The CDR3 DNA sequence: TGTGCCAGCAGCTTAGGGCAGGGTCGGGACATTCAGTACTTC. It specifies CASSLGQGRDIQYF. This chain uses TRBV7-2 with TRBJ2-4; weak D call: TRBD1 (5 bases). The V gene lost 1 base and the J gene lost 8 bases, with 12 bases spanning the gap. The CDR3 has 14 residues. CDR1 and CDR2 from the germline V gene are SGHTA and FQGNSA.

V is TRBV5-6 and J is TRBJ1-2; D unclear. The V end was cut by 1 base, the J end by 8 bases, with 18 bases between. CDR1 and CDR2 from the germline V gene are SGHDT and YYEEEE. This CDR3 comprises 15 residues. The CDR3 DNA sequence: TGTGCCAGCAGCTTGCCGGGGTCGCGTATATACGGCTACACCTTC. Translation: CASSLPGSRIYGYTF. The variable domain in full, completed from reference TRBV5-6 and TRBJ1-2, reads DAGVTQSPTHLIKTRGQQVTLRCSPKSGHDTVSWYQQALGQGPQFIFQYYEEEERQRGNFPDRFSGHQFPNYSSELNVNALLLGDSALYLCASSLPGSRIYGYTFGSGTRLTVV.

This clonotype was seen repeatedly, ten times or more. The chain carries TRBV5-1 and TRBJ2-7; 13 bases agree with TRBD2. The germline V gene has CDR1 SGHRS and CDR2 YFSETQ. V shed 2 bases and J 4 bases; nucleotides not matched to a gene: 12. The CDR3 covers 18 residues. The CDR3 nucleotides read TGCGCCAGCAGCTTACCTGGCAGGGGGACTAGCGGGAAATACGAGCAGTACTTC. Translating gives CASSLPGRGTSGKYEQYF.

At least ten counts were recorded for this clonotype. This chain uses TRBV6-5 with TRBJ2-1, with 8 positions matching TRBD2. V trimming: 2 bases; J trimming: 8 bases; junction bases outside the gene matches: 8. The CDR3 contains 15 residues. Germline lookup yields CDR1 MNHEY and CDR2 SVGAGI. This chain's CDR3 is CASSYPGRGGYEQFF. Here the CDR3 DNA reads TGTGCCAGCAGTTACCCCGGGAGGGGAGGATATGAGCAGTTCTTC.

This chain uses TRBV3-1 with TRBJ1-2; 8 bases fit TRBD1. The CDR3 is made up of 16 amino acids. Germline V lookup: CDR1 LGHDT, CDR2 YNNKEL (reference sequence). V dropped 2 bases and J dropped 4; count of bases not matched to a gene: 9. CDR3 in amino acids: CASSQQDRAFGYGYTF. CDR3 DNA sequence: TGTGCCAGCAGCCAACAGGACAGGGCTTTTGGCTATGGCTACACCTTC.

This clonotype was counted ten times or more. The rearrangement joins TRBV12-3 or TRBV12-4 to TRBJ2-7; D remains ambiguous. The germline V and J ends were trimmed by 2 bases and 2 bases, with 7 bases remaining between them. The CDR3 length is 13 residues. CDR3 sequence: CASSLTGTYEQYF. CDR3 coding DNA: TGTGCCAGCAGTTTAACTGGAACCTACGAGCAGTACTTC.

This clonotype was recorded many times. The chain employs TRBV27 and TRBJ1-1, with 8 bases matching TRBD1. The CDR3 sequence is 15 residues long. CDR1 is MNHEY and CDR2 is SMNVEV in the germline V gene (reference sequence). The ends lost 2 bases at V and 5 bases at J; junction bases unmatched: 7. This CDR3 is CASSLGQGGETEAFF. The CDR3 DNA reads as TGTGCCAGCAGTTTAGGACAGGGCGGTGAAACTGAAGCTTTCTTT.

This clonotype has at least ten counts. This sequence joins TRBV5-1 and TRBJ1-1; 7 nucleotides match TRBD1. V was pared by 4 bases and J by 2 bases, with 14 bases of the junction left unmatched. CDR1 SGHRS and CDR2 YFSETQ come from the germline V gene. The CDR3 covers 17 residues. The CDR3 bases are TGCGCCAGCAGCCCCCATAGGGGGGGACAGAGAAACACTGAAGCTTTCTTT. It yields the protein CASSPHRGGQRNTEAFF. The entire variable domain, with the rest obtained from reference TRBV5-1 and TRBJ1-1, is as follows: KAGVTQTPRYLIKTRGQQVTLSCSPISGHRSVSWYQQTPGQGLQFLFEYFSETQRNKGNFPGRFSGRQFSNSRSEMNVSTLELGDSALYLCASSPHRGGQRNTEAFFGQGTRLTVV.

There are many counts of this clonotype. This chain links TRBV5-5 with TRBJ2-7; 9 positions agree with TRBD2. J was trimmed by 6 bases and V by 5 bases; bases with no gene match: 9. This CDR3 contains 14 residues. CDR1 SGHKS and CDR2 YYEKEE come from the germline V gene (reference sequence). This CDR3 is CASRSGGGAGEQYF. CDR3 nucleotides: TGTGCCAGCAGATCGGGCGGGGGGGCAGGCGAGCAGTACTTC.

This clonotype was observed once. This rearrangement joins TRBV29-1 to TRBJ2-7, with D maybe TRBD2 (6 bases). Trimming stripped 3 bases from V and 4 bases from J, with 16 bases between. Germline V gene lookup returns CDR1 SQVTM and CDR2 ANQGSEA. This CDR3 contains 14 residues. DNA for the CDR3: TGCAGCGTTGAGATGCGGGGCAACAGGTACGAGCAGTACTTC. This codes for CSVEMRGNRYEQYF.

The table lists this clonotype with many counts. The rearrangement uses TRBV6-1 and TRBJ2-7; D may be TRBD2 (6 bases). CDR3 length equals 14 residues. The germline V and J ends were trimmed by 2 bases and 5 bases, with 13 bases remaining between them. The germline CDR1 and CDR2 sequences are MNHNS and SASEGT. CDR3 protein: CASSESAGLDEQYF. The CDR3 coding sequence is TGTGCCAGCAGTGAAAGTGCGGGGCTCGACGAGCAGTACTTC.

The table lists this clonotype with many counts. The chain couples TRBV9 to TRBJ2-1, with 8 bases identical to TRBD2. V lost 4 bases to trimming and J lost 7 bases; unmatched junction nucleotides: 7. Germline CDR1 SGDLS, CDR2 YYNGEE. There are 14 residues in the CDR3. The CDR3 reads CASSSTGGVNEQFF. CDR3 DNA: TGTGCCAGCAGCTCTACCGGGGGGGTGAATGAGCAGTTCTTC.

This clonotype was counted a few times. The genes are TRBV12-3 or TRBV12-4 and TRBJ2-3; 7 nucleotides align to TRBD2. V lost 7 bases, J lost 1 base, and 11 bases stayed unmatched. This CDR3 contains 16 residues. Here the CDR3 reads CASTPWGGVRTDTQYF. Here the CDR3 DNA reads TGTGCCAGCACCCCCTGGGGGGGGGTCCGCACAGATACGCAGTATTTT.

This chain connects TRBV15 to TRBJ2-7; TRBD2 agrees at 7 bases. CDR1 and CDR2 from the germline V gene are LNHNV and YYDKDF (reference sequence). The CDR3 sequence is 15 residues long. Unmatched junction bases numbered 5, after V lost 0 bases and J lost 3 bases. The CDR3 region has the DNA TGTGCCACCAGCAGAGAACCGAGCGGGATCTACGAGCAGTACTTC. Its protein product is CATSREPSGIYEQYF.

In its sample, this clonotype was seen many times. V usage is TRBV6-5 and J usage is TRBJ2-3; 8 bases line up with TRBD2. CDR3 length: 16 residues. Losses at the gene ends were 0 bases for V and 2 bases for J; bases not matched to a gene: 4. CDR1 and CDR2 (germline): MNHEY, SVGAGI. The CDR3 DNA reads TGTGCCAGCAGTTACTCGATAGCGGGGACCACAGATACGCAGTATTTT. Translated: CASSYSIAGTTDTQYF.

The table lists this clonotype with many counts. DNA of the CDR3: TGTGCCAGCAGCCGACAGCAGAACACTGAAGCTTTCTTT. It is translated as CASSRQQNTEAFF. The chain employs TRBV7-2 and TRBJ1-1; maybe TRBD1 (5 bases). V lost 5 bases to trimming and J lost 1 base, with 8 bases between them. Germline CDR1 reads SGHTA; CDR2 reads FQGNSA. This CDR3 contains 13 residues.

This clonotype was detected ten times or more. The chain uses TRBV4-3 and TRBJ1-2; D ambiguous. From germline, CDR1 is LGHNA and CDR2 YSLEER. This CDR3 has 16 amino acids. V was pared by 4 bases and J by 5 bases, with 20 bases between. DNA of the CDR3: TGCGCCAGCAGCCGTGTAGACGACCGGACCGAATATGGCTACACCTTC. This sequence encodes CASSRVDDRTEYGYTF.

This clonotype was counted ten times or more. The genes are TRBV12-3 or TRBV12-4 and TRBJ1-1, with D possibly being TRBD1 (5 bases). V lost 3 bases and J lost 10, with 15 bases in between. This CDR3 has 13 residues. As DNA, the CDR3 is TGTGCCAGCAGTTTCTCAGGGAGCAGGCTAGCTTTCTTT. Amino acid sequence: CASSFSGSRLAFF.

This sequence joins TRBV7-2 and TRBJ1-2, with 9 bases lining up with TRBD1. The CDR3 spans 14 residues. Germline V gives CDR1 SGHTA, CDR2 FQGNSA. The V gene end was trimmed by 5 bases and the J gene end by 7 bases; junction bases not matched to a gene: 8. The CDR3 here is CASSPRDRAAGYTF. The CDR3 DNA follows: TGTGCCAGCAGCCCACGGGACAGGGCCGCTGGCTACACCTTC.

This clonotype was observed many times. This sequence joins TRBV4-2 and TRBJ1-3; D ambiguous. The CDR3 is 16 amino acids. V gave up 0 bases and J gave up 2 bases, with 11 bases separating them. CDR1 is LGHNA and CDR2 is YNFKEQ in the germline V gene. CDR3 DNA sequence: TGTGCCAGCAGCCAAGATCGTTGGGAAACTGGAAACACCATATATTTT. Translation gives CASSQDRWETGNTIYF.

This clonotype was recorded at least ten times. The CDR3 DNA reads TGTGCCAGTGTGGCGGGGGGCGCGAACACTGAAGCTTTCTTT. This sequence encodes CASVAGGANTEAFF. The rearrangement joins TRBV27 to TRBJ1-1; tentatively, D is TRBD1 (6 bases). This CDR3 is built from 14 residues. V was shortened by 9 bases and J by 1 base, with 15 bases between the two germline ends. CDR1 is MNHEY, CDR2 SMNVEV, per germline (reference sequence).